A single sample is the source of the 3 T cell receptor beta chains below, sequenced in a study of T cell repertoires in cytomegalovirus infection (dated by TCRdb to 2018 to 2020). The instrument was an Illumina HiSeq 1500. TCRdb reprocessing: public reads trimmed at Q25 with fastp, clones called with MiXCR, in-frame beta chains kept. Rows are combined by CDR3 protein, so each entry shows the most common genes and DNA. For this sample the table gives around 94,000 distinct CDR3 sequences, of which approximately 15% were detected only once. Of the sample, around 8.5% is held by the ten largest clones. Specimen: PBMCs. Source of these receptors: a human donor in good health (CMV status not recorded). Some clones in this sample may be carry-over from other donors' samples.

Of note for this clonotype: A much larger clone is a single base away; this may be a read error. The genes are TRBV11-2 and TRBJ1-1; D uncertain. V was cut by 5 bases and J by 8 bases, with 12 bases left in between. This CDR3 is 12 amino acids long. Germline V CDR1 and CDR2: SGHAT, FQNNGV. The CDR3 nucleotides read TGTGCCAGCAGCCTACCATTAAGGGAAGCTTTCTTT. Residues: CASSLPLREAFF.

The chain combines TRBV19 with TRBJ2-5, with 7 bases lining up with TRBD2. Germline CDR1 is LNHDA and CDR2 is SQIVND (reference sequence). The CDR3 extends over 14 amino acids. Trimming removed 3 bases from V and 7 bases from J; junction bases left unmatched: 8. CDR3 in DNA: TGTGCCAGTAGTATTCGGGGCCCGGGGGGGACCCAGTACTTC. It translates to CASSIRGPGGTQYF.

Concerning this clonotype: Mismatch with germline at one junction end may stem from a read error. The rearrangement joins TRBV28 to TRBJ1-5; D is possibly TRBD1 (6 bases). This CDR3 is built from 15 residues. Germline V gives CDR1 MDHEN, CDR2 SYDVKM. CDR3 sequence (DNA): TGTGCCAGCAGCCCCAGGAGGGCCGGCGGACAGCCTCAGCATTTT. Translated: CASSPRRAGGQPQHF.